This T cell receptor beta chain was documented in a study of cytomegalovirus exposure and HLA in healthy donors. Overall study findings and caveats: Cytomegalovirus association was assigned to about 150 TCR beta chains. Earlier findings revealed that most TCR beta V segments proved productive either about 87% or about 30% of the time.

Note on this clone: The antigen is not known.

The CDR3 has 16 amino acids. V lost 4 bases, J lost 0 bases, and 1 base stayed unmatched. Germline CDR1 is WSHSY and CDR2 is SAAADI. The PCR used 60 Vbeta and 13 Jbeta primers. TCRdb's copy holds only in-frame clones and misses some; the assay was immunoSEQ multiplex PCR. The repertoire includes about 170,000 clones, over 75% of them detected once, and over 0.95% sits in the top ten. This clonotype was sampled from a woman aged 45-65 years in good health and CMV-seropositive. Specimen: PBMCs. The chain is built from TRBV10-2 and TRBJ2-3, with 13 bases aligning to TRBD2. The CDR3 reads CASSGTSGGSTDTQYF. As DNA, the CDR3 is TGCGCCAGCAGTGGGACTAGCGGGGGAAGCACAGATACGCAGTATTTT.